This T cell receptor (beta chain) was obtained from a study of CD8+ T cells in alopecia areata. Following RNA extraction, reverse transcription yielded cDNA that acted as the sequencing template. Using immunoSEQ multiplex PCR, the repertoire was profiled, and TCRdb retains in-frame clones only, with some absent. The data contain some 42,000 clones, roughly 92% of them singletons. CDR1 and CDR2 (germline): MNHNY, SVGAGI (reference sequence). Trimming removed 8 bases from V and 6 bases from J, with 10 bases in between. CDR3 length equals 12 residues. Treatment specified: oral pan-JAK inhibitor, 5-10 mg twice daily.

The chain carries TRBV6-6 and TRBJ2-2; weak D call: TRBD1 (5 bases). This specimen was CD8+ T cells sorted from blood, taken at week 24, from a patient treated with tofacitinib. The sequence was obtained from a human donor with alopecia areata. The CDR3 nucleotides read TGTGCCAGCGGGCAGGGTGCCGGGGAGCTGTTTTTT. Its protein product is CASGQGAGELFF.